This is a list of T cell receptor beta chains from one sample in a study of beta chain features in type 1 diabetes. Profiled with immunoSEQ multiplex PCR; TCRdb holds only in-frame clones, not every one. Here the sample spans a few hundred thousand clones, about 13% being singletons. The sequenced material came from naive CD4+ T cells from blood. The origin of the receptors is a woman between 18 and 30 years old with type 1 diabetes. Both conserved end residues are part of each CDR3. Fields, in order: D gene, clone size, J gene, V gene, CDR3 DNA, CDR3 protein. A D gene is named only where the DNA matches it firmly. Only part of the rows carry a size: once, few, many, or a class if the clone is expanded.

>NA|NA|TRBJ1-1|TRBV7-9
TGTGCCAGCAGCTCCGGACAGCCCCGAGCTTTCTTT
CASSSGQPRAFF
>TRBD1|NA|TRBJ1-1|TRBV11-3
TGTGCCAGCAGCATTAACAGGGGGGACACTGAAGCTTTCTTT
CASSINRGDTEAFF
>TRBD2|NA|TRBJ2-7|TRBV28
TGTGCCAGCAGGAGACCTACTAGCGGGAGGTGGTACGAGCAGTACTTC
CASRRPTSGRWYEQYF
>NA|few|TRBJ2-2|TRBV10-3
TGTGCCACCGGAGGGAGGACGAACACCGGGGAGCTGTTTTTT
CATGGRTNTGELFF
>NA|NA|TRBJ1-1|TRBV19
TGTGCCAGCAAGGACAGCATGAACACTGAAGCTTTCTTT
CASKDSMNTEAFF
>TRBD2|NA|TRBJ2-1|TRBV18
TGTGCCAGCGCCCCGGCGGGAGTACGCGGGGGTTCCTACAATGAGCAGTTCTTC
CASAPAGVRGGSYNEQFF
>TRBD2|NA|TRBJ2-5|TRBV30
TGTGCCTGGGTTTCGGGGGGGGCGAGTCCCCAGTACTTC
CAWVSGGASPQYF
>NA|few|TRBJ2-3|TRBV6-6
TGTGCCAGCAGCCCCGGGGGGCAAGATACGCAGTATTTT
CASSPGGQDTQYF
>TRBD1|few|TRBJ2-1|TRBV5-4
TGTGCCAGCAGCATGGGACAGGCCGCCTACAATGAGCAGTTCTTC
CASSMGQAAYNEQFF
>NA|NA|TRBJ1-3|TRBV2
TGTGCCAGCAGTGCCTACTCTGGAAACACCATATATTTT
CASSAYSGNTIYF
>NA|NA|TRBJ1-1|TRBV19
TGTGCCAGTAGTATCGGGACATCCCCTTTGAACACTGAAGCTTTCTTT
CASSIGTSPLNTEAFF
>TRBD1|NA|TRBJ2-1|TRBV29-1
TGCAGCGTGGGGGGGGGACAGGGTTACGATGAGCAGTTCTTC
CSVGGGQGYDEQFF
>NA|few|TRBJ2-6|TRBV4-1
TGCGCCAGCAGCCAAGATCGCGGTTCGGGCTCTGGGGCCAACGTCCTGACTTTC
CASSQDRGSGSGANVLTF
>NA|NA|TRBJ2-2|TRBV7-9
TGTGCCAGCAGCCCCTTCAGTATCCCTCGCACCGGGGAGCTGTTTTTT
CASSPFSIPRTGELFF
>NA|few|TRBJ2-1|TRBV4-1
TGCGCCAGCAGCCAAGGTCTCAATGAGCAGTTCTTC
CASSQGLNEQFF
>NA|few|TRBJ2-7|TRBV6-5
TGTGCCAGCAGTTACCAGACAGGGAGGTTTGTATACGAGCAGTACTTC
CASSYQTGRFVYEQYF
>TRBD2|few|TRBJ2-3|TRBV30
TGTGCCTGGAGTAGGGGGACTAGCGGGATGGGAGATACGCAGTATTTT
CAWSRGTSGMGDTQYF
>NA|NA|TRBJ2-5|TRBV29-1
TGCAGCGTTCACTTTCGACTGGGAGAGACCCAGTACTTC
CSVHFRLGETQYF
>TRBD1|few|TRBJ1-2|TRBV5-4
TGTGCCAGCAGCCCGTCGGACAGGGCCTATGGCTACACCTTC
CASSPSDRAYGYTF
>NA|few|TRBJ2-3|TRBV19
TGTGCCAGTAGTTGGCGGGCCCCTAGCACAGATACGCAGTATTTT
CASSWRAPSTDTQYF
>TRBD2|NA|TRBJ2-2|TRBV4-2
TGTGCCAGCAGCCGGGGGGGACCCCGGGGCGGGGAGCTGTTTTTT
CASSRGGPRGGELFF
>TRBD1|few|TRBJ2-3|TRBV5-4
TGTGCCAGCAGCACAGGGGGAGCGGGCACAGATACGCAGTATTTT
CASSTGGAGTDTQYF
>TRBD1|few|TRBJ1-1|TRBV29-1
TGCAGCGTTGCGGGACAGGGGACGTGGGGGACTGAAGCTTTCTTT
CSVAGQGTWGTEAFF
>NA|NA|TRBJ1-1|TRBV5-1
TGCGCCAGCAGCTTGGCAGGACAGAACACTGAAGCTTTCTTT
CASSLAGQNTEAFF
>NA|few|TRBJ2-1|TRBV28
TGTGCCAGCAGTTCTCAGGCTCTTGAGCAGTTCTTC
CASSSQALEQFF
>NA|NA|TRBJ2-4|TRBV9
TGTGCCAGCAGCGTAGATCCAGGGGCGTTAGCTCTAGCCAAAAACATTCAGTACTTC
CASSVDPGALALAKNIQYF
>NA|few|TRBJ2-5|TRBV18
TGTGCCAGCTCACCTTCTTACCAAGAGACCCAGTACTTC
CASSPSYQETQYF
>NA|NA|TRBJ2-1|TRBV4-1
TGCGCCAGCAGCCAAGATCCAGTTTACAATGAGCAGTTCTTC
CASSQDPVYNEQFF
>TRBD2|few|TRBJ2-7|TRBV7-9
TGTGCCAGCAGCTGGGCCGGGGGGGACGAGCAGTACTTC
CASSWAGGDEQYF
>NA|NA|TRBJ2-1|TRBV29-1
TGCAGCGTTATAATGGGGGCATACAATGAGCAGTTCTTC
CSVIMGAYNEQFF
>NA|few|TRBJ2-6|TRBV30
TGTGCCTGGAGTGTTCTCCTCTCTGGGGCCAACGTCCTGACTTTC
CAWSVLLSGANVLTF
>NA|few|TRBJ2-3|TRBV29-1
TGCAGCGTCAGGGAGGCTACGCAGTATTTT
CSVREATQYF
>TRBD1|few|TRBJ2-2|TRBV11-2
TGTGCCAGCAGCCTGGGACAGACCACCGGGGAGCTGTTTTTT
CASSLGQTTGELFF
>TRBD2|NA|TRBJ2-1|TRBV11-2
TGTGCCAGCAGCTCCATCCGGACTAGAGGTTCCTACAATGAGCAGTTCTTC
CASSSIRTRGSYNEQFF
>NA|few|TRBJ1-2|TRBV6-5
TGTGCCAGTCTCTCCCAGGGTAGCTATGGCTACACCTTC
CASLSQGSYGYTF
>TRBD2|NA|TRBJ2-1|TRBV10-3
TGTGCCACCCTCCCGGGACTAGCGGGAGGGCCCAATGAGCAGTTCTTC
CATLPGLAGGPNEQFF
>TRBD2|few|TRBJ2-5|TRBV19
TGTGCCAGTAGACTAGCGGGAGGGCAGGGGGAGACCCAGTACTTC
CASRLAGGQGETQYF
>NA|NA|TRBJ2-3|TRBV30
TGTGCCTGGGTCCCAAAGGACAGAAGCACAGATACGCAGTATTTT
CAWVPKDRSTDTQYF
>NA|few|TRBJ2-1|TRBV5-1
TGCGCCAGCAGCTTCCAGGGCAATGAGCAGTTCTTC
CASSFQGNEQFF
>NA|NA|TRBJ2-5|TRBV4-1
TGCGCCAGCAGCCAATTCGGGAGAGAGACCCAGTACTTC
CASSQFGRETQYF
>NA|few|TRBJ1-1|TRBV29-1
TGCAGCGTTGGTGTTCTCACCCGCCGGGGCACTGAAGCTTTCTTT
CSVGVLTRRGTEAFF
>NA|NA|TRBJ1-2|TRBV7-9
TGTGCCAGCAGAGAATTAGGGGGGGGAAGGTTCGGCTACACCTTC
CASRELGGGRFGYTF
>TRBD1|few|TRBJ2-3|TRBV28
TGTGCCAGCTTCCACGGACAGGGGACGAAGGGCACAGATACGCAGTATTTT
CASFHGQGTKGTDTQYF
>TRBD2|NA|TRBJ2-5|TRBV18
TGTGCCAGCTCACGCGGGACTAGCGGGAGAGTGGCAATAGAGACCCAGTACTTC
CASSRGTSGRVAIETQYF
>TRBD2|few|TRBJ2-7|TRBV28
TGTGCCAGCCCGGCTGGCGGGAGGGCCCACGAGCAGTACTTC
CASPAGGRAHEQYF
>TRBD1|NA|TRBJ1-2|TRBV6-6
TGTGCCAGCAGTAGGGACAGGGGATATGGCTACACCTTC
CASSRDRGYGYTF
>TRBD2|few|TRBJ2-1|TRBV30
TGTGCCTGGGGACTAGCCGTGCACTCCTTACAGGATGAGCAGTTCTTC
CAWGLAVHSLQDEQFF
>NA|NA|TRBJ2-2|TRBV7-3
TGTGCCAGCAGCTTAGGACAGCGGACGACCGGGGAGCTGTTTTTT
CASSLGQRTTGELFF